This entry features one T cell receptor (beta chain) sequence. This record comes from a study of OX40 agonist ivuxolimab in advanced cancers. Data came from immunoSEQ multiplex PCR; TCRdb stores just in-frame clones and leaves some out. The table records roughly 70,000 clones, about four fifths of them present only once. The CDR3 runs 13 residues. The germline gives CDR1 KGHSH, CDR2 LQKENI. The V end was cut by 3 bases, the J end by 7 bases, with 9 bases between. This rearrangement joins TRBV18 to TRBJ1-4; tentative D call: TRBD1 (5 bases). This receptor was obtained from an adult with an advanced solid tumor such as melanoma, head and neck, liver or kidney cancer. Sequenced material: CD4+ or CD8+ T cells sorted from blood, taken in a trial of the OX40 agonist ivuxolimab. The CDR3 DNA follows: TGTGCCAGCTCACCCGACAGTTTTGAAAAACTGTTTTTT. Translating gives CASSPDSFEKLFF. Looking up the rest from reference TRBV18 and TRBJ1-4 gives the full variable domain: NAGVMQNPRHLVRRRGQEARLRCSPMKGHSHVYWYRQLPEEGLKFMVYLQKENIIDESGMPKERFSAEFPKEGPSILRIQQVVRGDSAAYFCASSPDSFEKLFFGSGTQLSVL.